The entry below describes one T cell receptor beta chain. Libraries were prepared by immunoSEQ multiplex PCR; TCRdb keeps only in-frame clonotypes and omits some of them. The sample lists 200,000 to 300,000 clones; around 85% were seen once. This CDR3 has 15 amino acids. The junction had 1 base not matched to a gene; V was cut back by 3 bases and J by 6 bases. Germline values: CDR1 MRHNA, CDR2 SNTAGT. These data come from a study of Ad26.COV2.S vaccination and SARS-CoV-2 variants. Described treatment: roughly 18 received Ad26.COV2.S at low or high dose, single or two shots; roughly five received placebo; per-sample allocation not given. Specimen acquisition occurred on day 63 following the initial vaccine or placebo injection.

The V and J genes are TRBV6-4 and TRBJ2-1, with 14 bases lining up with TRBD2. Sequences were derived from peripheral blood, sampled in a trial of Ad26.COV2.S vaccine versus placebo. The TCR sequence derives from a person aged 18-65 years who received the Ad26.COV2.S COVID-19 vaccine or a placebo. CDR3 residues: CASSEGTSGSNEQFF. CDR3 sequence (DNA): TGTGCCAGCAGTGAAGGGACTAGCGGGAGCAATGAGCAGTTCTTC.